This is a list of T cell receptor beta chains from one sample in a study of human T cells and chemical hapten exposure. From the RACE reads, TCRdb called clonotypes with MiXCR, one entry per CDR3 protein. The sample carries about 120,000 distinct CDR3 sequences, 9% to 14% recorded once. The input for sequencing was whole blood, taken in connection with sensitization to the hapten diphenylcyclopropenone (DPC). The receptors shown here come from a woman aged 45-65 years with alopecia areata. Some clones in this sample may be carry-over from other donors' samples. Each CDR3 is given with its conserved first and last residue. The order of the fields is clone size, J gene, D gene, V gene, CDR3 protein, CDR3 DNA. The D gene is left open where the match is weak. Size values are once, few and many counts, or a class for expanded clones, and some rows have none.

size: many
J: TRBJ1-1
D: .
V: TRBV6-1
CDR3: CASSEARVNTEAFF
DNA: TGTGCCAGCAGTGAAGCTAGGGTTAACACTGAAGCTTTCTTT

size: .
J: TRBJ1-3
D: .
V: TRBV12-3/TRBV12-4
CDR3: CASLRAFSGNTIYF
DNA: TGTGCCAGCCTTAGGGCTTTCTCTGGAAACACCATATATTTT

size: many
J: TRBJ2-5
D: TRBD2
V: TRBV3-1
CDR3: CASSLLAVQETQYF
DNA: TGTGCCAGCAGCCTTCTAGCGGTACAAGAGACCCAGTACTTC

size: .
J: TRBJ2-7
D: .
V: TRBV28
CDR3: CASSPGTRYYEQYF
DNA: TGTGCCAGCAGTCCTGGGACTCGTTACTACGAGCAGTACTTC

size: .
J: TRBJ2-2
D: TRBD2
V: TRBV3-1
CDR3: CASTPGLANTGELFF
DNA: TGTGCCAGCACCCCGGGACTAGCGAACACCGGGGAGCTGTTTTTT

size: few
J: TRBJ2-7
D: TRBD1
V: TRBV6-5
CDR3: CASSRPGQGGYEQYF
DNA: TGTGCCAGCAGTAGGCCGGGACAGGGTGGCTACGAGCAGTACTTC

size: few
J: TRBJ1-1
D: .
V: TRBV5-1
CDR3: CASSPRFDYSFF
DNA: TGCGCCAGCAGCCCTCGGTTCGATTACAGTTTCTTT

size: many
J: TRBJ1-1
D: TRBD1
V: TRBV5-1
CDR3: CASSLSDRGNTEAFF
DNA: TGCGCCAGCAGCCTGAGCGACAGGGGAAACACTGAAGCTTTCTTT

size: .
J: TRBJ1-1
D: .
V: TRBV7-9
CDR3: CASSLADSRLMNTEAFF
DNA: TGTGCCAGCAGCTTAGCGGACAGCCGTCTGATGAACACTGAAGCTTTCTTT

size: many
J: TRBJ2-7
D: TRBD2
V: TRBV10-3
CDR3: CAIGLAGSYEQYF
DNA: TGTGCCATCGGGCTAGCGGGCTCCTACGAGCAGTACTTC

size: few
J: TRBJ2-1
D: .
V: TRBV7-2
CDR3: CASSSFRVSEQFF
DNA: TGTGCCAGCAGCTCCTTCAGGGTTAGTGAGCAGTTCTTC

size: many
J: TRBJ2-2
D: .
V: TRBV29-1
CDR3: CSVLVGELFF
DNA: TGCAGCGTTCTGGTCGGGGAGCTGTTTTTT

size: few
J: TRBJ1-1
D: TRBD1
V: TRBV29-1
CDR3: CSAQKADRAEAFF
DNA: TGCAGCGCACAAAAAGCAGACAGGGCGGAAGCTTTCTTT

size: .
J: TRBJ2-5
D: .
V: TRBV5-1
CDR3: CASSLEFGETQYF
DNA: TGCGCCAGCAGCTTGGAATTCGGGGAGACCCAGTACTTC

size: .
J: TRBJ2-7
D: .
V: TRBV28
CDR3: CASSYIRSAYEQYF
DNA: TGTGCCAGCAGTTATATCAGGAGCGCCTACGAGCAGTACTTC

size: many
J: TRBJ1-5
D: .
V: TRBV6-5
CDR3: CASSFWGGDQPQHF
DNA: TGTGCCAGCAGTTTCTGGGGGGGGGACCAGCCCCAGCATTTT